The T cell receptor beta chain under discussion was sequenced for a study of regulatory T cells in long-lasting Graves disease. Whole-study results and caveats: Persistent patients had more shared public clonotypes (under 3,000) than new patients (966). Analysis covered peripheral blood alone, not thyroid tissue.

Germline V gene lookup returns CDR1 MNHEY and CDR2 SMNVEV (reference sequence). V lost 5 bases and J lost 4; bases outside the gene matches: 11. The CDR3 is made up of 16 amino acids. This clonotype was recorded only once. Antigen specificity is unknown. A read error may be the cause here, since a much bigger clone is one base away. iRepertoire HTBI primers and Arm-PCR of CDR3 regions built TCR beta libraries. TCRdb itself ran the multiplex PCR reads through MiXCR, one entry per CDR3 protein. Among about 440,000 distinct CDR3 sequences, about a sixth were seen once, and the ten largest hold about 10%. The time point here: newly diagnosed GD, antithyroid drugs for less than 3 months. Extracted RNA from PBMCs served as the source of the TCR library. The data were also submitted as part of a second study, on T cells in Graves' hyperthyroidism and ophthalmopathy. According to that study: Researchers barred patients who had uncontrolled infection, other autoimmune disease, pregnancy or lactation.

The rearrangement joins TRBV27 to TRBJ2-1; 7 positions agree with TRBD2. The specimen was peripheral blood mononuclear cells (PBMCs), collected at new diagnosis, from a patient treated with antithyroid drugs. This clonotype was obtained from a woman between 25 and 40 years old with Graves disease. The CDR3 DNA reads TGTGCCAGCAGTGATCCGGACCTAGCGGCTTACAATGAGCAGTTCTTC. It codes for CASSDPDLAAYNEQFF.